Each of the 32 T cell receptor beta chains below was sequenced from the same sample in a study of CD8+ T cells in alopecia areata (dated by TCRdb to 2016 to 2019). Library method: the immunoSEQ multiplex PCR assay. For TCR sequencing, RNA was extracted from every sample and reverse transcribed into cDNA to serve as template. TCRdb took this table from immuneACCESS and kept in-frame rearrangements with V and J called. Such tables lack part of the clones; where checked against another copy, unresolved V genes explain under half of the gap, and the rest is unexplained. Counted in this sample were about 220,000 clones; about 58% of them appeared once. Roughly 1.5% of the sample belongs to the ten largest clones. The sample's time point label is to be understood as: around 29 days on oral tofacitinib. Sample treatment or condition, as interpreted from the label and publication: oral pan-JAK inhibitor, 5-10 mg twice daily.

The source was CD4+ T cells sorted from blood, collected at week 4, from a patient treated with tofacitinib. The receptors shown here come from a human donor with alopecia areata.

This clone was seen a few times. The rearrangement joins TRBV11-3 to TRBJ2-2; 7 nucleotides agree with TRBD1. This CDR3 has 16 residues. Looked up from germline, CDR1 is SGHNT and CDR2 is YENEEA. The junction had 10 bases not matched to a gene; V was cut back by 5 bases and J by 4 bases. CDR3 DNA sequence: TGTGCCAGCAGCGGTATGGGACAGAAGGGCACCGGGGAGCTGTTTTTT. It yields the protein CASSGMGQKGTGELFF.

The J gene is TRBJ1-1, the V gene TRBV27, with D possibly matching TRBD1 (6 bases). The V end lost 6 bases, the J end lost 4 bases, and 12 bases lay between the germline ends. CDR3 length equals 13 residues. Germline CDR1 and CDR2: MNHEY and SMNVEV (reference sequence). The CDR3 protein is CASSHGGRTEAFF. The CDR3, as DNA: TGTGCCAGCAGCCACGGGGGGCGCACTGAAGCTTTCTTT.

This clone was detected only a few times. This chain connects TRBV6-1 to TRBJ1-2; D is undetermined. Germline CDR1 is MNHNS and CDR2 is SASEGT. The V gene lost 0 bases and the J gene lost 7 bases, with 15 bases spanning the gap. The CDR3 loop spans 15 amino acids. The CDR3 is CASSEADGYRGGYTF. As DNA, the CDR3 is TGTGCCAGCAGTGAAGCTGATGGGTATCGCGGTGGCTACACCTTC.

The V gene is TRBV29-1, the J gene TRBJ2-7; 12 nucleotides align to TRBD2. The germline CDR1 and CDR2 sequences are SQVTM and ANQGSEA. The CDR3 length is 16 residues. V lost 1 base and J lost 0; bases outside the gene matches: 4. CDR3 DNA sequence: TGCAGCGTTGAAGGGACTAGCGGGAAAAGCTCCTACGAGCAGTACTTC. Its protein product is CSVEGTSGKSSYEQYF.

V and J are TRBV5-6 and TRBJ2-3; D unresolved. There are 15 residues in the CDR3. The V gene lost 1 base and the J gene lost 0 bases, with 9 bases spanning the gap. Per the germline V gene, CDR1 is SGHDT and CDR2 is YYEEEE. CDR3 nucleotides: TGTGCCAGCAGCTTGTCAAGACCTAGCACAGATACGCAGTATTTT. This codes for CASSLSRPSTDTQYF.

This clone has just a few counts. J is TRBJ1-1 and V is TRBV23-1; no definite D call. TRBV23-1 is marked as an open reading frame, function uncertain. The CDR3 totals 11 residues. Trimming removed 4 bases from V and 11 bases from J, with 11 bases in between. The chain's CDR3 is CASSLPSWAFF. In DNA form, the CDR3 reads TGCGCCAGCAGTCTCCCTTCCTGGGCTTTCTTT.

The gene calls are TRBV5-1 and TRBJ2-4; a weak D match, TRBD2 (6 bases). V lost 4 bases and J lost 0, with 11 bases in between. The CDR3 runs 15 residues. In germline, CDR1 is SGHRS, CDR2 YFSETQ. The CDR3 DNA is TGCGCCAGCAGCCCCGGGGGACTAGCCAAAAACATTCAGTACTTC. Its translation: CASSPGGLAKNIQYF.

J is TRBJ1-1 and V is TRBV25-1, with D possibly matching TRBD1 (5 bases). Germline V gene lookup returns CDR1 MGHDK and CDR2 SYGVNS. The CDR3 is made up of 13 amino acids. Deletions cut 5 bases from V and 3 bases from J, with 10 bases between. CDR3 residues: CASSIGTYTEAFF. The DNA of the CDR3 is TGTGCCAGCAGTATTGGGACTTACACTGAAGCTTTCTTT.

The chain carries TRBV5-1 and TRBJ2-7, with 7 bases that match TRBD1. This CDR3 region has 13 residues. Looked up from germline, CDR1 is SGHRS and CDR2 is YFSETQ. V was clipped by 0 bases and J by 4 bases; unmatched bases: 1. CDR3 protein: CASSLAGQYEQYF. Written as DNA, the CDR3 is TGCGCCAGCAGCTTGGCGGGACAGTACGAGCAGTACTTC.

This clone was counted only a few times. At one boundary the junction diverges from the germline segment, which might be a read error. The genes are TRBV29-1 and TRBJ1-1; maybe TRBD1 (6 bases). Per germline, CDR1 SQVTM and CDR2 ANQGSEA. The CDR3 has 13 amino acids. For the CDR3, the DNA is TGCAGCTACGTTTTCAGGGGTTACACAGAAGCTTTCTTT. This sequence encodes CSYVFRGYTEAFF.

V is TRBV29-1 and J is TRBJ2-4; no clear D. The germline gives CDR1 SQVTM, CDR2 ANQGSEA. There are 14 residues in the CDR3. Trimming pared 1 base from V and 0 bases from J, leaving 7 bases between. The CDR3 region has the DNA TGCAGCGTTGAAGGTGGGGTAGCCAAAAACATTCAGTACTTC. Its protein is CSVEGGVAKNIQYF.

This clone was seen a handful of times. The CDR3 nucleotides are TGCGCCAGCAGTCAATTAGACAGGGGACCTTATAGCAATCAGCCCCAGCATTTT. Translation gives CASSQLDRGPYSNQPQHF. This sequence joins TRBV23-1 and TRBJ1-5, with 8 bases identical to TRBD1. TRBV23-1 is identified as an open reading frame with a role that is uncertain. The V segment lost 1 base and the J segment 0 bases; nucleotides outside the gene matches: 8. This CDR3 is 18 amino acids long.

The J gene is TRBJ2-5, the V gene TRBV2; 10 bases are shared with TRBD2. V trimming: 0 bases; J trimming: 7 bases; junction bases outside the gene matches: 23. CDR3 length: 21 amino acids. CDR1 SNHLY and CDR2 FYNNEI come from the germline V gene. This CDR3 is CASSEAPLAGLANSPIGTQYF. In DNA form, the CDR3 reads TGTGCCAGCAGTGAAGCGCCCTTGGCGGGACTAGCGAATAGTCCCATCGGGACCCAGTACTTC.

The CDR3 protein is CAIRSGTSGGADTQYF. CDR3 nucleotides: TGTGCCATCAGGAGTGGGACTAGCGGGGGGGCAGATACGCAGTATTTT. The chain couples TRBV10-3 to TRBJ2-3; 16 bases line up with TRBD2. The germline CDR1 and CDR2 sequences are ENHRY and SYGVKD. V lost 6 bases, J lost 4 bases, and 4 bases stayed unmatched. The CDR3 is 16 residues long.

The chain combines TRBV29-1 with TRBJ2-7, with 11 nucleotides matching TRBD2. Germline CDR1 SQVTM, CDR2 ANQGSEA. Trimming took 4 bases from V and 4 from J; bases not matched to a gene: 0. This CDR3 is built from 12 residues. This chain's CDR3 is CSVGLAGYEQYF. CDR3 DNA sequence: TGCAGCGTTGGACTAGCGGGGTACGAGCAGTACTTC.

This clone was found many times. The chain joins TRBV19 to TRBJ1-2; D is ambiguous. CDR1 is LNHDA and CDR2 is SQIVND in the germline V gene (reference sequence). V was trimmed by 6 bases and J by 5 bases, leaving 16 bases between them. This CDR3 is built from 14 residues. The CDR3 spells CASSRTGSPYGYTF. The CDR3 DNA sequence: TGTGCCAGTAGCAGGACGGGATCTCCATATGGCTACACCTTC. The whole variable domain, remainder taken from reference TRBV19 and TRBJ1-2, is DGGITQSPKYLFRKEGQNVTLSCEQNLNHDAMYWYRQDPGQGLRLIYYSQIVNDFQKGDIAEGYSVSREKKESFPLTVTSAQKNPTAFYLCASSRTGSPYGYTFGSGTRLTVV.

The V and J genes are TRBV29-1 and TRBJ2-7; D could derive from TRBD1 or TRBD2 (6 bases each). Trimming stripped 4 bases from V and 0 bases from J, with 10 bases between. The germline V gene has CDR1 SQVTM and CDR2 ANQGSEA. The CDR3 is 13 amino acids. The CDR3, as DNA: TGCAGCGTTGGCGGGACATCCTCCTACGAGCAGTACTTC. Protein sequence: CSVGGTSSYEQYF.

The CDR3 nucleotides read TGTGCCAGCAGTGGAGGAGGGGATAATTCACCCCTCCACTTT. This encodes CASSGGGDNSPLHF. This rearrangement joins TRBV9 to TRBJ1-6; D perhaps matches TRBD1 (5 bases). V lost 5 bases and J 5 bases, leaving 11 bases between the germline ends. The CDR3 runs to 14 residues. Germline-derived CDR1 and CDR2 are SGDLS and YYNGEE.

This clone was seen only a few times. The genes are TRBV7-2 and TRBJ2-5; 8 bases are a match to TRBD1. CDR3 length: 15 residues. Germline V gene lookup returns CDR1 SGHTA and CDR2 FQGNSA. V dropped 1 base and J dropped 5; count of bases not matched to a gene: 6. CDR3 amino acids: CASSLGGTGGETQYF. CDR3 bases: TGTGCCAGCAGCTTAGGGGGGACAGGAGGGGAGACCCAGTACTTC.

This chain joins TRBV29-1 and TRBJ1-1; D is unclear. Trimming cost V 8 bases and J 1 base, with 20 bases left between them. Germline V gene data show CDR1 as SQVTM and CDR2 as ANQGSEA. CDR3 length equals 15 residues. In DNA, the CDR3 is TGCAGCACAACCGGGATAACAAACGGGAACACTGAAGCTTTCTTT. Encoded protein: CSTTGITNGNTEAFF.

Only a few counts were recorded for this clone. The chain joins TRBV15 to TRBJ1-1; the D gene is possibly TRBD1 (5 bases). This CDR3 contains 15 residues. The V gene's germline CDR1 is LNHNV and CDR2 YYDKDF (reference sequence). V was clipped by 1 base and J by 0 bases, with 9 bases between them. CDR3: CATSRVPTVNTEAFF. The CDR3 DNA reads TGTGCCACCAGCAGAGTCCCGACAGTGAACACTGAAGCTTTCTTT.

V is TRBV12-5 and J is TRBJ2-3; D remains unclear. The ends were cut back, 6 bases at V and 6 bases at J, with 28 bases in the middle. Germline CDR1 LGHNT, CDR2 FRNRAP. The CDR3 has 18 amino acids. The CDR3 DNA reads as TGTGCTAGTGGGCACTCAGAGATGGCCGTAAATTGGCGGGATACGCAGTATTTT. Its protein is CASGHSEMAVNWRDTQYF.

J is TRBJ2-3 and V is TRBV2; D possibly corresponds to TRBD2 (5 bases). CDR1 is SNHLY and CDR2 is FYNNEI in the germline V gene. Trimming pared 4 bases from V and 9 bases from J, leaving 11 bases between. This CDR3 has 12 residues. In DNA form, the CDR3 reads TGTGCCAGCAGTGGGACCGGCGGGACGCAGTATTTT. This sequence encodes CASSGTGGTQYF.

The CDR3 is CSVDASYGYTF. DNA for the CDR3: TGCAGCGTTGACGCAAGCTATGGCTACACCTTC. The chain carries TRBV29-1 and TRBJ1-2; D ambiguous. Germline CDR1 is SQVTM and CDR2 is ANQGSEA. Between the trimmed V and J ends, which lost 3 bases and 4 bases, there was a span of 6 bases. The CDR3 covers 11 residues.

This clone was observed many times. This chain uses TRBV27 with TRBJ2-5; D is ambiguous. Between the trimmed V and J ends, which lost 5 bases and 5 bases, there was a span of 6 bases. The CDR3 is made up of 11 amino acids. CDR1 and CDR2 (germline): MNHEY, SMNVEV (reference sequence). The CDR3 protein is CASSDFETQYF. The CDR3 region has the DNA TGTGCCAGCAGTGATTTTGAGACCCAGTACTTC.

This clone was detected ten times or more. CDR3 amino acids: CASSQRGDDEQFF. In DNA, the CDR3 is TGCGCCAGCAGCCAACGCGGGGACGATGAGCAGTTCTTC. The chain employs TRBV4-3 and TRBJ2-1; a possible D gene is TRBD2 (6 bases). The germline V and J ends were trimmed by 2 bases and 8 bases, with 10 bases remaining between them. From germline, CDR1 is LGHNA and CDR2 YSLEER. The CDR3 contains 13 residues.

The CDR3 protein is CASSLLRGPGANVLTF. For the CDR3, the DNA is TGTGCCAGCAGCCTTCTCAGGGGCCCGGGGGCCAACGTCCTGACTTTC. V and J are TRBV27 and TRBJ2-6; TRBD1 is a possible D gene (6 bases). Trimming left V 6 bases short and J 4 bases short, with 16 bases between. The CDR3 loop spans 16 amino acids. Germline V CDR1 and CDR2: MNHEY, SMNVEV (reference sequence).

The CDR3 loop is CAWSEIASSNQPQHF. Written as DNA, the CDR3 is TGTGCCTGGAGTGAGATAGCATCTAGCAATCAGCCCCAGCATTTT. This chain links TRBV30 with TRBJ1-5; D is unclear. This CDR3 comprises 15 residues. With 1 base removed from V and 0 bases from J, the gap between germline ends came to 10 bases. Germline-derived CDR1 and CDR2 are GTSNPN and SVGIG (reference sequence).

This CDR3 is CASSLSSGANTGELFF. The CDR3 nucleotides are TGTGCCAGCAGCCTTTCTAGCGGGGCGAACACCGGGGAGCTGTTTTTT. The chain couples TRBV9 to TRBJ2-2, with 9 bases lining up with TRBD2. This CDR3 is built from 16 residues. V gave up 4 bases and J gave up 0 bases; unmatched junction bases: 4. The germline V gene has CDR1 SGDLS and CDR2 YYNGEE. Looking up the rest from reference TRBV9 and TRBJ2-2 gives the full variable domain: DSGVTQTPKHLITATGQRVTLRCSPRSGDLSVYWYQQSLDQGLQFLIQYYNGEERAKGNILERFSAQQFPDLHSELNLSSLELGDSALYFCASSLSSGANTGELFFGEGSRLTVL.

The gene calls are TRBV30 and TRBJ1-4; D is undetermined. V gave up 4 bases and J gave up 7 bases, with 19 bases separating them. CDR3 size: 15 residues. The germline V gene has CDR1 GTSNPN and CDR2 SVGIG (reference sequence). CDR3 loop: CAWTEAAARSEKLFF. In DNA form, the CDR3 reads TGTGCCTGGACAGAGGCGGCAGCTCGATCTGAAAAACTGTTTTTT.

This sequence joins TRBV29-1 and TRBJ2-7; D unclear. This CDR3 is built from 12 residues. Trimming took 5 bases from V and 0 from J, leaving 8 bases between them. The germline gives CDR1 SQVTM, CDR2 ANQGSEA. The CDR3 bases are TGCAGCGTTTGGGCTAGCTCCTACGAGCAGTACTTC. This translates into CSVWASSYEQYF.

The V call is TRBV11-2, the J call TRBJ2-7; 8 bases match TRBD2. Germline-derived CDR1 and CDR2 are SGHAT and FQNNGV. The J segment lost 6 bases and the V segment lost 5 bases, leaving 6 bases of the junction unmatched. This CDR3 comprises 13 residues. The CDR3, as DNA: TGTGCCAGCAGCCCCGGGACTAGTTCCGAGCAGTACTTC. It codes for CASSPGTSSEQYF.